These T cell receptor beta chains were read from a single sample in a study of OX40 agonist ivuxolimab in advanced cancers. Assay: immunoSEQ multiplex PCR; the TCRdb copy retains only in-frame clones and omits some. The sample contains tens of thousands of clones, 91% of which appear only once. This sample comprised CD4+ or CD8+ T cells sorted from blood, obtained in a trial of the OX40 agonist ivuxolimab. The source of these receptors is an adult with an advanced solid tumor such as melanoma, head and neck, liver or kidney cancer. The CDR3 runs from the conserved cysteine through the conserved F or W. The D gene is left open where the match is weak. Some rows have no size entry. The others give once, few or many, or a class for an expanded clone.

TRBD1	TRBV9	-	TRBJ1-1	CASSVDGTGEAFF	TGTGCCAGCAGCGTCGACGGGACAGGAGAAGCTTTCTTT
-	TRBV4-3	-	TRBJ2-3	CASSDRGDTDTQYF	TGCGCCAGCAGTGACAGAGGGGACACAGATACGCAGTATTTT
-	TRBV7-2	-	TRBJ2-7	CASSLGAEGPYEQYF	TGTGCCAGCAGCTTAGGTGCGGAGGGCCCCTACGAGCAGTACTTC
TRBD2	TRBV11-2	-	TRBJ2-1	CASSRLAGGNYNEQFF	TGTGCCAGCAGCCGACTAGCGGGGGGGAACTACAATGAGCAGTTCTTC
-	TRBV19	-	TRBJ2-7	CASSGGVSEVYF	TGTGCCAGTAGTGGAGGGGTGTCCGAGGTATACTTC
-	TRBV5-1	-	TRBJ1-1	CASSLEGNTEAFF	TGCGCCAGCAGCTTGGAGGGTAACACTGAAGCTTTCTTT
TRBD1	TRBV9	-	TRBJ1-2	CASSVVTGDNYGYTF	TGTGCCAGCAGCGTAGTAACAGGGGATAACTATGGCTACACCTTC
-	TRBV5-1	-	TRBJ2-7	CASANRAPSYEQYF	TGCGCCAGTGCAAACAGGGCACCCTCCTACGAGCAGTACTTC
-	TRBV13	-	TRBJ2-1	CASSLIGGPNEQFF	TGTGCCAGCAGCTTAATCGGGGGGCCGAATGAGCAGTTCTTC
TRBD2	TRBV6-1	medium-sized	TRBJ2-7	CASSKLAGSSYEQYF	TGTGCCAGCAGTAAACTAGCGGGAAGCTCCTACGAGCAGTACTTC
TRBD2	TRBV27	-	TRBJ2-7	CASSLSTSGVAYEQYF	TGTGCCAGCAGTTTATCGACTAGCGGGGTAGCCTACGAGCAGTACTTC
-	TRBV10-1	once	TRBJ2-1	CASSESAGPGREQFF	TGCGCCAGCAGTGAGTCAGCGGGCCCGGGGAGGGAGCAGTTCTTC
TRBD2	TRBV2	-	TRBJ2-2	CASSHPVSGRNTGELFF	TGTGCCAGCAGTCACCCCGTTAGCGGGAGAAACACCGGGGAGCTGTTTTTT
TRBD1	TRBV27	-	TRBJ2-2	CASSLGQRNTGELFF	TGTGCCAGCAGTTTGGGACAGAGAAACACCGGGGAGCTGTTTTTT
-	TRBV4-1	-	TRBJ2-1	CASSQVDLIVNEQFF	TGCGCCAGCAGCCAGGTGGATCTAATCGTTAATGAGCAGTTCTTC
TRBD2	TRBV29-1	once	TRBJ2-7	CSVEGTSGSYYEQYF	TGCAGCGTGGAAGGGACTAGCGGGAGTTACTACGAGCAGTACTTC
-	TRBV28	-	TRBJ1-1	CASSLLEGSGTEAFF	TGTGCCAGCAGTTTATTGGAGGGATCGGGCACTGAAGCTTTCTTT
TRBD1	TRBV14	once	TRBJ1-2	CASSSGTDYGYTF	TGTGCCAGCAGCTCCGGGACAGACTATGGCTACACCTTC
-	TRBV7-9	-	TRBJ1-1	CASSLAPGQNTEAFF	TGTGCCAGCAGCTTAGCGCCCGGTCAGAACACTGAAGCTTTCTTT
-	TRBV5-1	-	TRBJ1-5	CASSLEDSLCDNQPQHF	TGCGCCAGCAGCTTGGAGGACAGCCTTTGTGACAATCAGCCCCAGCATTTT
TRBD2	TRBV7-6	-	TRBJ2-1	CASSSVLAGVASSYNEQFF	TGTGCCAGCAGCTCCGTACTAGCGGGAGTTGCGAGCTCCTACAATGAGCAGTTCTTC
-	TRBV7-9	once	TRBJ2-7	CASSPPLRGDEQYF	TGTGCCAGCAGCCCCCCCTTGAGGGGTGACGAGCAGTACTTC